This TCR beta chain was captured by sequencing in a study of somatic mutations in cytotoxic T cells in rheumatoid arthritis. Per the germline V gene, CDR1 is MNHEY and CDR2 is SVGAGI. The ends lost 2 bases at V and 5 bases at J; junction bases unmatched: 5. The CDR3 consists of 14 residues. General study findings and limits: There were about an eighth of the 65 patients in whom the largest CD8+ clone exceeded 20% of CD8+ cells.

Sequenced by immunoSEQ multiplex PCR; TCRdb stores in-frame clones only, minus some. The sample includes fewer than 25,000 clones, roughly 80% of them seen just once. Concerning this clone: Antigen unknown.

The sample consisted of CD8+ T cells sorted from blood. The clonotype was recovered from a woman aged 45-59 years in good health. The chain combines TRBV6-5 with TRBJ2-7; 8 positions match TRBD1. CDR3 nucleotide sequence: TGTGCCAGCAGTTACGAACAGGGGGTTGACGAGCAGTACTTC. Its translation is CASSYEQGVDEQYF.